The 5 T cell receptor beta chains below come from one sample, sequenced in a study of CXCR3-negative and CXCR3-positive naive CD8 T cells. 5' RACE that incorporated UMI labels was used to prepare the TRB cDNA libraries. One entry per CDR3 protein, without DNA, is what TCRdb gives after re-calling the 5' RACE reads. This table lists tens of thousands of distinct CDR3 sequences. Source material: naive CXCR3- CD8+ T cells from blood. The subset denotes: CD45RO-CCR7+CD27+CD95- naive CD8+ T cells lacking CXCR3 (TNR3-). These receptors originate from a human donor in good health. Some clones in this sample may be carry-over from other donors' samples.

CDR3 in amino acids: CASSLVWGGETQYF. The J gene is TRBJ2-5, the V gene TRBV11-2. This CDR3 is 14 amino acids long. CDR1 and CDR2 (germline): SGHAT, FQNNGV.

The chain couples TRBV7-9 to TRBJ2-3. The CDR3 totals 14 residues. Germline CDR1 is SEHNR and CDR2 is FQNEAQ (reference sequence). CDR3 loop: CASSLVRSTDTQYF.

V and J are TRBV2 and TRBJ2-1; the TCRdb D gene call, TRBD2, has no DNA to confirm it. The CDR3 spans 14 residues. Germline values: CDR1 SNHLY, CDR2 FYNNEI. Here the CDR3 reads CASSDSSKYNEQFF.

The chain uses TRBV7-3 and TRBJ2-3; the D call from TCRdb, TRBD1, cannot be confirmed without DNA. This CDR3 region has 16 residues. Germline-derived CDR1 and CDR2 are SGHTA and FQGTGA. The CDR3 sequence is CASSLDGGIGTDTQYF.

The rearrangement uses TRBV7-8 and TRBJ2-1; as DNA is missing, the TRBD2 call by TCRdb cannot be tested. Germline lookup yields CDR1 SGHVS and CDR2 FQNEAQ. The CDR3 sequence is 14 residues long. Here the CDR3 reads CASSSRDYYNEQFF.